The rows below give T cell receptor beta chains drawn from one sample of a study of metastatic and nonmetastatic thyroid tumors. TCRdb re-clonotyped the PCR reads through MiXCR. The sample includes more than 25,000 clones, about 26% of them seen just once. The sample taken for sequencing was blood. The origin of the receptors is a female donor with papillary thyroid cancer or a benign thyroid nodule (not recorded which). Some clones in this sample may be carry-over from other donors' samples. Both conserved end residues are part of each CDR3. D genes are given only for firm matches. A clone size is listed for some rows: how often the clone was seen (once, few, many), or a class if it is expanded.

V,size,J,D,CDR3,DNA
TRBV20-1,NA,TRBJ2-1,TRBD2,CSARPGAGVSYNEQFF,TGCAGTGCTAGGCCCGGAGCGGGAGTATCCTACAATGAGCAGTTCTTC
TRBV19,medium-sized,TRBJ1-2,TRBD1,CASSERTGSYTF,TGTGCCAGTAGTGAGCGGACAGGGAGCTACACCTTC
TRBV5-1,many,TRBJ2-2,TRBD1,CASSHRGRSTGADTGELFF,TGCGCCAGCAGCCACCGCGGACGAAGTACAGGGGCGGACACCGGGGAGCTGTTTTTT
TRBV15,many,TRBJ2-3,NA,CATSRAPGTGYTQYF,TGTGCCACCAGCAGAGCGCCTGGGACTGGCTATACGCAGTATTTT
TRBV6-2/TRBV6-3,few,TRBJ1-5,NA,CASSYLISNQPQHF,TGTGCCAGCAGTTACCTTATTAGCAATCAGCCCCAGCATTTT
TRBV5-8,NA,TRBJ2-7,TRBD2,CASSLPGGSALYEQYF,TGTGCCAGCAGCTTGCCGGGGGGTTCGGCTTTGTACGAGCAGTACTTC
TRBV28,medium-sized,TRBJ1-2,NA,CASSLPGVYGYTF,TGTGCCAGCAGTTTACCAGGGGTCTATGGCTACACCTTC
TRBV6-1,few,TRBJ2-7,TRBD1,CASSWTGVEQYF,TGTGCCAGCTCCTGGACAGGGGTCGAGCAGTACTTC
TRBV25-1,NA,TRBJ2-7,NA,CASSRTQGPYEQYF,TGTGCCAGCAGCCGAACTCAGGGGCCCTACGAGCAGTACTTC
TRBV5-1,many,TRBJ2-3,NA,CASSKTDTQYF,TGCGCCAGCAGCAAGACAGATACGCAGTATTTT
TRBV4-2,many,TRBJ2-3,NA,CASSSDFGSSSTDTQYF,TGTGCCAGCAGCTCAGACTTCGGCAGCTCTAGCACAGATACGCAGTATTTT
TRBV6-1,NA,TRBJ1-5,NA,CASNHNSVQPQHF,TGTGCCAGCAACCACAACAGCGTTCAGCCCCAGCATTTT
TRBV30,many,TRBJ2-5,TRBD1,CAWSRAGGARETQYF,TGTGCCTGGAGTCGGGCAGGGGGCGCGAGGGAGACCCAGTACTTC
TRBV5-1,medium-sized,TRBJ1-2,NA,CASSESSVGYTF,TGCGCCAGCAGCGAGTCTTCTGTCGGCTACACCTTC
TRBV6-1,medium-sized,TRBJ1-1,NA,CASSSLPGGNTEAFF,TGTGCCAGCAGTTCCCTGCCGGGGGGGAACACTGAAGCTTTCTTT
TRBV20-1,NA,TRBJ2-5,NA,CSGGGGQETQYF,TGCAGTGGGGGGGGCGGACAAGAGACCCAGTACTTC
TRBV6-4,NA,TRBJ2-1,NA,CASSDSPGRGGNEQFF,TGTGCCAGCAGTGACTCGCCAGGCAGGGGAGGCAATGAGCAGTTCTTC
TRBV7-9,few,TRBJ1-2,NA,CASSFGSQFYGYTF,TGTGCCAGCAGCTTCGGTAGTCAGTTCTATGGCTACACCTTC
TRBV7-8,NA,TRBJ2-7,TRBD1,CASTLGTGLTYEQYF,TGTGCCAGCACCCTAGGGACAGGGCTTACCTACGAGCAGTACTTC
TRBV10-3,many,TRBJ2-1,TRBD2,CAISPGLATYNEQFF,TGTGCCATCAGCCCGGGACTAGCGACCTACAATGAGCAGTTCTTC
TRBV30,NA,TRBJ2-1,NA,CAWSGMSSYNEQFF,TGTGCCTGGAGTGGGATGAGCTCCTACAATGAGCAGTTCTTC
TRBV27,few,TRBJ2-7,NA,CASSLSGGPYEQYF,TGTGCCAGCAGTTTATCGGGGGGGCCCTACGAGCAGTACTTC
TRBV6-1,NA,TRBJ2-7,TRBD1,CASSLTSGTGLYEQYF,TGTGCCAGCAGCCTAACCTCCGGGACAGGCCTCTACGAGCAGTACTTC
TRBV3-1,NA,TRBJ2-7,NA,CASSPGSQAYEQYF,TGTGCCAGCAGCCCCGGGTCCCAGGCCTACGAGCAGTACTTC
TRBV11-2,many,TRBJ1-5,TRBD1,CASSLGTGVQPQHF,TGTGCCAGCAGCTTAGGGACAGGGGTTCAGCCCCAGCATTTT
TRBV29-1,many,TRBJ2-7,TRBD1,CSVRDRVSHEQYF,TGCAGCGTGAGGGACAGGGTATCCCACGAGCAGTACTTC